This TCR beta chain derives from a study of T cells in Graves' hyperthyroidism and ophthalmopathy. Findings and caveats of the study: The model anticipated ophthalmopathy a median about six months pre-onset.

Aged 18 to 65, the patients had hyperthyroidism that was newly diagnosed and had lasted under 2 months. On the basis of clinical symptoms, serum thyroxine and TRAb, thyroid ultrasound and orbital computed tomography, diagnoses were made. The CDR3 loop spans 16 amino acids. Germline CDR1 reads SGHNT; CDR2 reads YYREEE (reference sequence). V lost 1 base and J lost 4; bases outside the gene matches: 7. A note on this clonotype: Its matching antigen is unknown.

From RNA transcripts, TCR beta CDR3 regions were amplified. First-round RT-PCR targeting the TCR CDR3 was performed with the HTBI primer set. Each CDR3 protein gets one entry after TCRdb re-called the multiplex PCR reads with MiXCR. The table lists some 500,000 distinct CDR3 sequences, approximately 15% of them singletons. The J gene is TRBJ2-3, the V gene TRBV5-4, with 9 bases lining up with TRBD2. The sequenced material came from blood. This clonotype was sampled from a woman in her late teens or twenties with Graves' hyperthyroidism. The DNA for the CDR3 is TGTGCCAGCAGCTTGCATAGCGGGAGTTTTCCAGATACGCAGTATTTT. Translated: CASSLHSGSFPDTQYF.